These 31 T cell receptor beta chains were all obtained from the same sample, sequenced in a study of T cells in Graves' hyperthyroidism and ophthalmopathy. Using RNA transcripts as the source, TCR beta CDR3 regions were amplified. First-round RT-PCR with HTBI primers amplified the TCR CDR3 region. Each CDR3 protein is one row after TCRdb ran MiXCR on the multiplex PCR reads. The data contain a few hundred thousand distinct CDR3 sequences, around 20% of them singletons. The sample consisted of blood. The receptors originated from a man aged 50-59 years with Graves' ophthalmopathy.

This sequence joins TRBV28 and TRBJ1-5, with TRBD1 identical over 9 bases. The CDR3 is 15 residues long. Germline CDR1 MDHEN, CDR2 SYDVKM. Trimming at V came to 5 bases and at J to 7 bases, leaving 9 bases not matched to a gene. The CDR3 sequence is CASSPGTGRDQPQHF. CDR3 nucleotide sequence: TGTGCCAGCAGTCCCGGGACAGGGAGGGACCAGCCCCAGCATTTT.

V and J are TRBV29-1 and TRBJ1-4; D is unresolved. The CDR3 loop spans 11 amino acids. Germline V gene lookup returns CDR1 SQVTM and CDR2 ANQGSEA. The V and J ends lost 7 bases and 8 bases respectively, with 11 bases between them. The CDR3 loop reads CSARLDEKLFF. The CDR3 DNA reads TGCAGCGCCCGGTTGGACGAAAAACTGTTTTTT.

This clonotype was picked up many times. The chain joins TRBV11-2 to TRBJ2-7; D is ambiguous. V was clipped by 5 bases and J by 4 bases, with 9 bases between them. The CDR3 is 12 amino acids. Germline lookup yields CDR1 SGHAT and CDR2 FQNNGV. The CDR3: CASSLFGYEQYF. DNA of the CDR3: TGTGCCAGCAGCCTTTTCGGGTACGAGCAGTACTTC.

This clonotype occurred many times. The chain uses TRBV30 and TRBJ2-5, with D possibly matching TRBD2 (5 bases). This CDR3 spans 14 amino acids. Per the germline V gene, CDR1 is GTSNPN and CDR2 is SVGIG (reference sequence). The V end was cut by 2 bases, the J end by 4 bases, with 14 bases between. The chain's CDR3 is CAWSRTRTAETQYF. The CDR3 nucleotides read TGTGCCTGGAGTCGCACTAGGACGGCAGAGACCCAGTACTTC.

This clonotype appeared many times. The J gene is TRBJ1-5, the V gene TRBV6-1; D gene uncertain. V was clipped by 4 bases and J by 2 bases, with 9 bases between them. Germline CDR1 and CDR2: MNHNS and SASEGT. The CDR3 is 14 amino acids. The CDR3 is CASSGNRGNQPQHF. The CDR3 bases are TGTGCCAGCAGTGGGAATAGGGGCAATCAGCCCCAGCATTTT.

There are many counts of this clonotype. The DNA for the CDR3 is TGTGCCAGCAGCTCAACAGGGTTGAACACTGAAGCTTTCTTT. Amino acid sequence: CASSSTGLNTEAFF. The chain is built from TRBV6-2 or TRBV6-3 and TRBJ1-1; D is possibly TRBD1 (6 bases). Trimming took 6 bases from V and 0 from J, leaving 11 bases between them. This CDR3 contains 14 residues. The germline V gene has CDR1 MNHEY and CDR2 SVGEGT.

This chain joins TRBV29-1 and TRBJ2-7; D could derive from TRBD1 or TRBD2 (5 bases each). The CDR3 is 15 amino acids. Trimming took 0 bases from V and 0 from J, leaving 12 bases between them. CDR1 is SQVTM and CDR2 is ANQGSEA in the germline V gene. CDR3 loop: CSVEDLAGASYEQYF. DNA for the CDR3: TGCAGCGTTGAAGATTTGGCCGGGGCCTCCTACGAGCAGTACTTC.

This clonotype occurred many times. The chain combines TRBV19 with TRBJ1-1, with D perhaps TRBD1 (6 bases). CDR1 is LNHDA and CDR2 is SQIVND in the germline V gene (reference sequence). This CDR3 comprises 15 residues. Trimming pared 3 bases from V and 3 bases from J, leaving 14 bases between. The CDR3 protein is CASSMGAGRDTEAFF. CDR3 sequence (DNA): TGTGCCAGTAGTATGGGGGCAGGGCGCGACACTGAAGCTTTCTTT.

This clonotype was observed at least ten times. The chain joins TRBV20-1 to TRBJ2-7; TRBD2 agrees at 8 bases. Looked up from germline, CDR1 is DFQATT and CDR2 is SNEGSKA (reference sequence). The CDR3 has 14 residues. The V segment lost 0 bases and the J segment 3 bases; nucleotides outside the gene matches: 4. CDR3 loop: CSARDTREDYEQYF. In DNA, the CDR3 is TGCAGTGCTAGAGATACGCGGGAGGACTACGAGCAGTACTTC.

This clonotype appeared many times. This chain links TRBV3-1 with TRBJ2-1; D is uncertain. CDR3 size: 11 residues. Trimming stripped 3 bases from V and 10 bases from J, with 7 bases between. CDR1 and CDR2 from the germline V gene are LGHDT and YNNKEL (reference sequence). The CDR3: CASSQSQEQFF. CDR3 nucleotides: TGTGCCAGCAGCCAGAGCCAAGAGCAGTTCTTC.

The chain has TRBV2 and TRBJ2-1, with 8 bases matching TRBD1. With V trimmed by 3 bases and J by 5 bases, 0 bases remained unmatched. Per germline, CDR1 SNHLY and CDR2 FYNNEI. The CDR3 contains 13 residues. The CDR3 DNA reads TGTGCCAGCAGTGACAGGGGGCACAATGAGCAGTTCTTC. Protein sequence: CASSDRGHNEQFF.

This clonotype was seen ten or more times. CDR3 DNA sequence: TGTGCCAGCAGTGAAACAGGGCGAGGGGGAGAGCAGTACTTC. Translating it yields CASSETGRGGEQYF. The rearrangement uses TRBV2 and TRBJ2-7; weak D call: TRBD1 (6 bases). The CDR3 loop spans 14 amino acids. Germline V gene lookup returns CDR1 SNHLY and CDR2 FYNNEI. Trimming took off 2 bases at V and 7 bases at J, with 15 bases between the two ends.

This clonotype occurred a few times. This chain joins TRBV15 and TRBJ1-2; 12 bases align to TRBD1. Per the germline V gene, CDR1 is LNHNV and CDR2 is YYDKDF (reference sequence). The J segment lost 5 bases and the V segment lost 5 bases, leaving 18 bases of the junction unmatched. The CDR3 spans 19 residues. The CDR3 DNA is TGTGCCACCAGCGCCCTTCCTGGGACAGGGGGCAGAGAATGGTATGGCTACACCTTC. Translating it yields CATSALPGTGGREWYGYTF.

This clonotype was recorded only once. The chain couples TRBV9 to TRBJ2-1; TRBD2 matches at 10 bases. The CDR3 loop spans 16 amino acids. Germline values: CDR1 SGDLS, CDR2 YYNGEE. The V segment lost 0 bases and the J segment 5 bases; nucleotides outside the gene matches: 5. The CDR3 reads CASSVGGTSVHNEQFF. CDR3 DNA: TGTGCCAGCAGCGTAGGGGGGACTAGCGTGCACAATGAGCAGTTCTTC.

The sample holds a few counts of this clonotype. This chain connects TRBV24-1 to TRBJ2-5; either TRBD1 or TRBD2 may supply D (5 bases each). Trimming stripped 4 bases from V and 1 base from J, with 12 bases between. This CDR3 comprises 15 residues. Germline V gives CDR1 KGHDR, CDR2 SFDVKD. CDR3 nucleotide sequence: TGTGCCACCAGTGACCCCGGGGCCGTCCAAGAGACCCAGTACTTC. It is translated as CATSDPGAVQETQYF.

This chain links TRBV27 with TRBJ2-1, with no clear D. CDR3 length equals 12 residues. V lost 5 bases and J 10 bases, leaving 12 bases between the germline ends. The germline V gene encodes CDR1 MNHEY and CDR2 SMNVEV (reference sequence). The CDR3: CASSPSWQEQFF. The CDR3 DNA reads TGTGCCAGCAGTCCATCCTGGCAAGAGCAGTTCTTC.

The chain couples TRBV5-1 to TRBJ1-1; D uncertain. The CDR3 runs to 15 residues. Germline CDR1 reads SGHRS; CDR2 reads YFSETQ. Trimming pared 3 bases from V and 0 bases from J, leaving 12 bases between. The chain's CDR3 is CASSSPGLLNTEAFF. In DNA, the CDR3 is TGCGCCAGCAGCTCGCCTGGTCTTTTGAACACTGAAGCTTTCTTT.

This sequence joins TRBV7-3 and TRBJ2-2; 9 bases align to TRBD1. Germline V lookup: CDR1 SGHTA, CDR2 FQGTGA. V shed 5 bases and J 0 bases; nucleotides not matched to a gene: 10. The CDR3 is 18 residues long. CDR3 nucleotides: TGTGCCAGCAGCCCTGGGACAGGGAATATCGCGAACACCGGGGAGCTGTTTTTT. Encoded protein: CASSPGTGNIANTGELFF.

This clonotype has ten or more counts. The CDR3 DNA is TGTGCCAGCAGCTTAGAACCAGGAGTGAACACTGAAGCTTTCTTT. Protein product: CASSLEPGVNTEAFF. This rearrangement joins TRBV11-2 to TRBJ1-1; D gene uncertain. CDR1 is SGHAT, CDR2 FQNNGV, per germline. The V and J ends lost 0 bases and 0 bases respectively, with 8 bases between them. The CDR3 is made up of 15 amino acids.

At least ten counts were recorded for this clonotype. The chain couples TRBV28 to TRBJ2-1, with D perhaps matching TRBD2 (6 bases). V was cut by 5 bases and J by 7 bases, with 15 bases left in between. The CDR3 has 14 residues. Germline assignment: CDR1 MDHEN and CDR2 SYDVKM. CDR3 sequence reads: CASSPYGSRNEQFF. CDR3 DNA: TGTGCCAGCAGTCCTTACGGGAGTAGAAATGAGCAGTTCTTC.

V usage is TRBV29-1 and J usage is TRBJ2-1; tentatively, D is TRBD1 (5 bases). Germline loops: CDR1 SQVTM, CDR2 ANQGSEA. V was pared by 0 bases and J by 4 bases, with 19 bases between. The CDR3 is 17 amino acids. The CDR3 is CSVEDQKGLGGYNEQFF. The CDR3 DNA is TGCAGCGTTGAAGATCAAAAGGGGCTAGGTGGGTACAATGAGCAGTTCTTC.

CDR3 in DNA: TGTGCCAGCAGCTTGGCAACGACGGAATACTATGGCTACACCTTC. It specifies CASSLATTEYYGYTF. The V call is TRBV5-8, the J call TRBJ1-2, with D uncertain. The CDR3 loop spans 15 amino acids. Trimming took 0 bases from V and 3 from J, leaving 12 bases between them. Germline CDR1 reads SGHTS; CDR2 reads YDEGEE.

In the case of this clonotype: The junction departs from germline at one end; a sequencing error may be responsible. The rearrangement uses TRBV19 and TRBJ1-2, with D unclear. The CDR3 is made up of 13 amino acids. Germline CDR1 reads LNHDA; CDR2 reads SQIVND (reference sequence). CDR3 amino acids: CASTPETWSGHTF. DNA of the CDR3: TGTGCCAGTACTCCAGAGACCTGGAGTGGCCACACCTTC. The whole variable domain, remainder taken from reference TRBV19 and TRBJ1-2, is DGGITQSPKYLFRKEGQNVTLSCEQNLNHDAMYWYRQDPGQGLRLIYYSQIVNDFQKGDIAEGYSVSREKKESFPLTVTSAQKNPTAFYLCASTPETWSGHTFGSGTRLTVV.

The chain employs TRBV29-1 and TRBJ2-1; perhaps D is TRBD1 or TRBD2 (5 bases each). Per the germline V gene, CDR1 is SQVTM and CDR2 is ANQGSEA. CDR3 length equals 13 residues. The CDR3 protein is CRASGRSYNEQFF. CDR3 bases: TGCAGGGCCTCGGGACGCTCCTACAATGAGCAGTTCTTC.

CDR3 nucleotide sequence: TGCAGCGTTGATTTGAAGGGGTACACCGGGGAGCTGTTTTTT. This codes for CSVDLKGYTGELFF. This chain links TRBV29-1 with TRBJ2-2, with D possibly TRBD1 on 5 matching bases. The CDR3 sequence is 14 residues long. V lost 3 bases, J lost 3 bases, and 11 bases lay in between. Per germline, CDR1 SQVTM and CDR2 ANQGSEA.

In its sample, this clonotype was seen many times. CDR3 amino acids: CASSQRTGYSYEQYF. The CDR3 DNA reads TGTGCCAGCAGCCAACGGACAGGGTACTCCTACGAGCAGTACTTC. The chain has TRBV5-8 and TRBJ2-7, with 8 bases identical to TRBD1. Losses at the gene ends were 4 bases for V and 0 bases for J; bases not matched to a gene: 6. CDR3 length: 15 residues. CDR1 and CDR2 (germline): SGHTS, YDEGEE.

Only a few counts were recorded for this clonotype. The chain combines TRBV20-1 with TRBJ2-7; TRBD2 matches 8 bases. The CDR3 contains 13 residues. Germline V gives CDR1 DFQATT, CDR2 SNEGSKA (reference sequence). Trimming at V came to 6 bases and at J to 4 bases, leaving 8 bases not matched to a gene. DNA of the CDR3: TGCAGTGCCGTGAGCGGGAGCTATTACGAGCAGTACTTC. It encodes CSAVSGSYYEQYF.

The sample holds many counts of this clonotype. The rearrangement links TRBV11-2 to TRBJ1-3; no clear D. From germline, CDR1 is SGHAT and CDR2 FQNNGV. The CDR3 length is 15 residues. V was cut by 1 base and J by 0 bases, with 7 bases left in between. The CDR3 loop reads CASSLGRNSGNTIYF. CDR3 in DNA: TGTGCCAGCAGCTTAGGCCGCAACTCTGGAAACACCATATATTTT.

The chain links TRBV5-4 to TRBJ2-7; D could derive from TRBD1 or TRBD2 (5 bases each). This CDR3 comprises 16 residues. The germline V gene encodes CDR1 SGHNT and CDR2 YYREEE (reference sequence). The ends were cut back, 6 bases at V and 3 bases at J, with 22 bases in the middle. For the CDR3, the DNA is TGTGCCAGCACCGAATGGGGGATTTCCCACTACTACGAGCAGTACTTC. Protein: CASTEWGISHYYEQYF.

This rearrangement joins TRBV7-2 to TRBJ1-3; no firm D call. Germline CDR1 and CDR2: SGHTA and FQGNSA. V lost 4 bases and J 4 bases, leaving 14 bases between the germline ends. This CDR3 has 15 amino acids. The CDR3 protein is CASSSHEGWGNTIYF. The CDR3 bases are TGTGCCAGCAGCTCCCACGAGGGATGGGGAAACACCATATATTTT.

This clonotype was picked up a small number of times. The CDR3 here is CASSVGVGLNTEAFF. As DNA, the CDR3 is TGTGCCAGCAGCGTAGGAGTTGGGCTGAACACTGAAGCTTTCTTT. The chain recombines TRBV9 with TRBJ1-1; unclear D gene. Between the trimmed V and J ends, which lost 0 bases and 0 bases, there was a span of 9 bases. From germline, CDR1 is SGDLS and CDR2 YYNGEE. This CDR3 contains 15 residues.